Listed here are 12 T cell receptor beta chains from one sample, sequenced in a study of beta chain features in type 1 diabetes. Sequencing targeted expressed TCRB transcripts, as all isolated RNA had been reverse transcribed. Some clones are missing from TCRdb's copy, which holds only in-frame ones; the method was immunoSEQ multiplex PCR. The sample has some 150,000 clones, less than 9% seen once. Sequencing was carried out using central memory CD4+ T cells from blood. These receptors originate from a woman aged 25 to 45 in good health.

The V gene is TRBV5-6, the J gene TRBJ1-4; D gene ambiguous. V shed 4 bases and J shed 0 bases, with 10 bases lying between them. This CDR3 has 15 amino acids. Germline CDR1 reads SGHDT; CDR2 reads YYEEEE. CDR3 loop: CASSGQIATNEKLFF. CDR3 DNA sequence: TGTGCCAGCAGCGGGCAAATTGCAACTAATGAAAAACTGTTTTTT.

This clone was observed a handful of times. Written as DNA, the CDR3 is TGTGCCAGCTCACCACCGAACAGCCAAGAGACCCAGTACTTC. This translates into CASSPPNSQETQYF. V is TRBV18 and J is TRBJ2-5; D is undetermined. Trimming took off 0 bases at V and 1 base at J, with 6 bases between the two ends. The CDR3 covers 14 residues. Germline values: CDR1 KGHSH, CDR2 LQKENI.

The chain uses TRBV11-1 and TRBJ2-7, with TRBD2 matching over 9 bases. Trimming cost V 1 base and J 3 bases; bases outside gene matches: 7. The germline CDR1 and CDR2 sequences are SGHAT and FQDESV (reference sequence). The CDR3 length is 16 residues. CDR3 nucleotide sequence: TGTGCCAGCAGCTTAGAGTTGACTAGCGGCCGCTACGAGCAGTACTTC. Translation gives CASSLELTSGRYEQYF.

A few counts support this clone. The chain joins TRBV10-3 to TRBJ1-5; D is undetermined. This CDR3 is built from 13 residues. Trimming removed 7 bases from V and 0 bases from J, with 7 bases in between. Germline V gene lookup returns CDR1 ENHRY and CDR2 SYGVKD. The CDR3 reads CAITSDSNQPQHF. CDR3 in DNA: TGTGCCATCACCAGCGATAGCAATCAGCCCCAGCATTTT.

A few counts support this clone. The V call is TRBV11-2, the J call TRBJ1-2, with D unresolved. V was shortened by 2 bases and J by 5 bases, with 12 bases between the two germline ends. The CDR3 runs 14 residues. Germline lookup yields CDR1 SGHAT and CDR2 FQNNGV. CDR3 loop: CASSLRAGPYGYTF. The CDR3 DNA is TGTGCCAGCAGCTTAAGAGCTGGGCCGTATGGCTACACCTTC.

The genes are TRBV7-6 and TRBJ2-3; D possibly corresponds to TRBD2 (6 bases). Germline V gene data show CDR1 as SGHVS and CDR2 as FNYEAQ. Trimming left V 4 bases short and J 4 bases short, with 24 bases between. The CDR3 is 18 amino acids. Here the CDR3 reads CASSSPGEKIRVSDTQYF. For the CDR3, the DNA is TGTGCCAGCAGCTCGCCGGGAGAAAAGATTCGCGTCTCAGATACGCAGTATTTT.

This chain links TRBV6-1 with TRBJ1-2, with TRBD1 identical over 8 bases. The CDR3 loop spans 14 amino acids. V lost 6 bases to trimming and J lost 4 bases; unmatched junction nucleotides: 7. CDR1 and CDR2 from the germline V gene are MNHNS and SASEGT. The CDR3 is CASRDTGTGYGYTF. DNA for the CDR3: TGTGCCAGCAGAGACACCGGGACAGGCTATGGCTACACCTTC.

This clone has only a few counts. The chain is built from TRBV12-5 and TRBJ2-1, with 10 positions matching TRBD2. V lost 1 base, J lost 9 bases, and 12 bases stayed unmatched. The CDR3 runs 17 residues. The germline CDR1 and CDR2 sequences are LGHNT and FRNRAP. Written as DNA, the CDR3 is TGTGCTAGTGGTTTGGCTGTTGCGGCTAGCGGGAGCGGTGAGCAGTTCTTC. Its translation is CASGLAVAASGSGEQFF.

This clone has a count of ten or more. This chain links TRBV7-2 with TRBJ2-2; a possible D gene is TRBD2 (7 bases). CDR3 length equals 14 residues. Trimming removed 1 base at V and 6 bases at J, with 9 bases between. Germline loops: CDR1 SGHTA, CDR2 FQGNSA. The CDR3 loop is CASSLDGGPGELFF. The CDR3 DNA reads TGTGCCAGCAGCTTAGACGGGGGGCCCGGGGAGCTGTTTTTT.

V is TRBV28 and J is TRBJ2-4; 7 bases are a match to TRBD1. Germline CDR1 and CDR2: MDHEN and SYDVKM. This CDR3 spans 14 amino acids. The V segment lost 2 bases and the J segment 6 bases; nucleotides outside the gene matches: 4. For the CDR3, the DNA is TGTGCCAGCAGTTTACGAGGGGGCGGAAACATTCAGTACTTC. Residues: CASSLRGGGNIQYF.

The CDR3 protein is CASSLGQTSTEAFF. The CDR3 DNA follows: TGTGCCAGCAGCTTAGGGCAGACAAGCACTGAAGCTTTCTTT. The chain couples TRBV7-2 to TRBJ1-1, with D hard to call. V gave up 1 base and J gave up 4 bases, with 10 bases separating them. The CDR3 sequence is 14 residues long. CDR1 and CDR2 (germline): SGHTA, FQGNSA.

This clone showed up many times. The chain employs TRBV30 and TRBJ2-3, with 7 bases matching TRBD2. Trimming took 8 bases from V and 8 from J; bases not matched to a gene: 10. This CDR3 is built from 12 residues. Germline V gives CDR1 GTSNPN, CDR2 SVGIG (reference sequence). The CDR3 DNA is TGTGCCGGAGGGAGGGCCGAGGCTACGCAGTATTTT. It translates to CAGGRAEATQYF. The entire variable domain, with the rest obtained from reference TRBV30 and TRBJ2-3, is as follows: SQTIHQWPATLVQPVGSPLSLECTVEGTSNPNLYWYRQAAGRGLQLLFYSVGIGQISSEVPQNLSASRPQDRQFILSSKKLLLSDSGFYLCAGGRAEATQYFGPGTRLTVL.